One and the same sample provided the 20 T cell receptor beta chains below, sequenced in a study of blood T cell repertoires in COVID-19. The repertoire was sequenced with immunoSEQ multiplex PCR; TCRdb's copy has only in-frame clones and lacks some. The sample carries some 100,000 clones, 80% to 95% recorded once. The sequencing input was peripheral blood. These receptors came from an older man with acute or convalescent COVID-19.

CDR3 in amino acids: CASSFNRGGYTF. CDR3 DNA sequence: TGTGCCAGCAGCTTTAACAGGGGTGGCTACACCTTC. The rearrangement joins TRBV7-2 to TRBJ1-2, with 7 bases aligning to TRBD1. The V gene's germline CDR1 is SGHTA and CDR2 FQGNSA. The CDR3 consists of 12 residues. V lost 3 bases, J lost 7 bases, and 2 bases stayed unmatched.

The gene calls are TRBV10-2 and TRBJ1-6; D is undetermined. The CDR3 sequence is 12 residues long. Per the germline V gene, CDR1 is WSHSY and CDR2 is SAAADI. V was pared by 2 bases and J by 8 bases, with 4 bases between. Here the CDR3 reads CASSEADSPLHF. The CDR3, as DNA: TGCGCCAGCAGTGAGGCGGATTCACCCCTCCACTTT.

This sequence joins TRBV2 and TRBJ2-7; 9 bases map to TRBD2. After removal of 8 bases from V and 4 bases from J, the junction contained 9 bases not matched to a gene. The CDR3 sequence is 14 residues long. Germline lookup yields CDR1 SNHLY and CDR2 FYNNEI. CDR3 residues: CASGGVAGEYEQYF. In nucleotides, the CDR3 is TGTGCCAGCGGGGGAGTAGCGGGAGAGTACGAGCAGTACTTC.

This chain links TRBV7-9 with TRBJ2-3; 7 bases match TRBD2. CDR3 size: 15 residues. Germline CDR1 is SEHNR and CDR2 is FQNEAQ (reference sequence). V lost 7 bases and J lost 3; bases outside the gene matches: 10. The CDR3 coding sequence is TGTGCCAGCAAATCGCTAGCGGCCGGGACAGATACGCAGTATTTT. Translating it yields CASKSLAAGTDTQYF.

This sequence joins TRBV27 and TRBJ2-1, with 8 bases identical to TRBD1. Germline V gives CDR1 MNHEY, CDR2 SMNVEV (reference sequence). The CDR3 sequence is 14 residues long. The J segment lost 8 bases and the V segment lost 0 bases, leaving 3 bases of the junction unmatched. The CDR3 DNA reads as TGTGCCAGCAGTTTATCGACAGGGGTGGATGAGCAGTTCTTC. It is translated as CASSLSTGVDEQFF.

The J gene is TRBJ1-6, the V gene TRBV9; D not certain. CDR1 and CDR2 from the germline V gene are SGDLS and YYNGEE. The CDR3 loop spans 15 amino acids. The germline V and J ends were trimmed by 5 bases and 7 bases, with 16 bases remaining between them. The CDR3 DNA reads TGTGCCAGCAGTGCGAACAGCCTAATAAATTCACCCCTCCACTTT. This gives the protein CASSANSLINSPLHF.

This chain uses TRBV6-6 with TRBJ1-4, with D unresolved. The CDR3 extends over 13 amino acids. Deletions cut 8 bases from V and 4 bases from J, with 11 bases between. Germline V gene data show CDR1 as MNHNY and CDR2 as SVGAGI (reference sequence). The CDR3 DNA reads as TGTGCCAGCTCAGGTGCTCGTAATGAAAAACTGTTTTTT. Its translation: CASSGARNEKLFF.

The chain uses TRBV23-1 and TRBJ2-6, with D possibly TRBD1 on 5 matching bases. TRBV23-1 is placed among ORFs of uncertain function. V lost 0 bases and J 0 bases, leaving 12 bases between the germline ends. The CDR3 consists of 18 residues. As DNA, the CDR3 is TGCGCCAGCAGTCAATCCCGACAGCAAACCTCTGGGGCCAACGTCCTGACTTTC. Amino acids: CASSQSRQQTSGANVLTF.

The J gene is TRBJ1-3, the V gene TRBV4-2; perhaps TRBD1 as D (6 bases). CDR1 is LGHNA, CDR2 YNFKEQ, per germline. This CDR3 has 17 amino acids. V was trimmed by 3 bases and J by 0 bases, leaving 15 bases between them. The CDR3 nucleotides are TGTGCCAGCAGCCAGGGATCAGGGGCCCTCTCTGGAAACACCATATATTTT. The encoded protein is CASSQGSGALSGNTIYF.

This rearrangement joins TRBV11-3 to TRBJ2-1; the match to TRBD2 covers 9 bases. Losses at the gene ends were 1 base for V and 6 bases for J; bases not matched to a gene: 10. Germline loops: CDR1 SGHNT, CDR2 YENEEA. The CDR3 totals 17 residues. The CDR3 DNA reads as TGTGCCAGCAGCTTAGCAGGATTGGCTAGCGGGATCAATGAGCAGTTCTTC. Translation gives CASSLAGLASGINEQFF. Supplemented by reference TRBV11-3 and TRBJ2-1, the full variable domain reads EAGVVQSPRYKIIEKKQPVAFWCNPISGHNTLYWYLQNLGQGPELLIRYENEEAVDDSQLPKDRFSAERLKGVDSTLKIQPAELGDSAVYLCASSLAGLASGINEQFFGPGTRLTVL.

V gene TRBV28 combines with J gene TRBJ1-5; D is undetermined. V lost 6 bases and J 4 bases, leaving 10 bases between the germline ends. The germline V gene has CDR1 MDHEN and CDR2 SYDVKM. This CDR3 is built from 13 residues. CDR3: CASRPTKNQPQHF. The CDR3 DNA sequence: TGTGCCAGCAGGCCCACTAAGAATCAGCCCCAGCATTTT.

The rearrangement joins TRBV28 to TRBJ2-7; 12 bases align to TRBD1. The CDR3 runs to 13 residues. Germline assignment: CDR1 MDHEN and CDR2 SYDVKM. Losses at the gene ends were 6 bases for V and 7 bases for J; bases not matched to a gene: 4. CDR3 DNA sequence: TGTGCCAGCAGGGGACAGGGGGCGTGGGAGCAGTACTTC. This codes for CASRGQGAWEQYF.

The chain uses TRBV28 and TRBJ1-5, with a tentative D call TRBD1 (6 bases). Germline-derived CDR1 and CDR2 are MDHEN and SYDVKM. V lost 6 bases and J 2 bases, leaving 14 bases between the germline ends. The CDR3 contains 15 residues. The DNA of the CDR3 is TGTGCCAGCAGCCGCGGGGGACACCGCAATCAGCCCCAGCATTTT. Translated, it gives CASSRGGHRNQPQHF. The variable domain in full, with the rest retrieved from reference TRBV28 and TRBJ1-5, is DVKVTQSSRYLVKRTGEKVFLECVQDMDHENMFWYRQDPGLGLRLIYFSYDVKMKEKGDIPEGYSVSREKKERFSLILESASTNQTSMYLCASSRGGHRNQPQHFGDGTRLSIL.

The rearrangement links TRBV28 to TRBJ2-7, with 11 nucleotides matching TRBD2. The CDR3 is 15 residues long. Germline values: CDR1 MDHEN, CDR2 SYDVKM. The V segment lost 5 bases and the J segment 3 bases; nucleotides outside the gene matches: 6. The CDR3 nucleotides are TGTGCCAGCAGTACCCCTGGGACTAGCGGCTACGAGCAGTACTTC. This gives the protein CASSTPGTSGYEQYF.

The chain links TRBV7-9 to TRBJ1-1; a weak D match, TRBD1 (5 bases). Germline CDR1 and CDR2: SEHNR and FQNEAQ (reference sequence). The CDR3 spans 16 residues. Trimming cost V 5 bases and J 1 base, with 17 bases left between them. The CDR3: CASSLTGGSSNTEAFF. Here the CDR3 DNA reads TGTGCCAGCAGCCTTACCGGGGGATCCTCGAACACTGAAGCTTTCTTT.

The V gene is TRBV5-4, the J gene TRBJ1-4; 7 nucleotides line up with TRBD1. V shed 2 bases and J 5 bases; nucleotides not matched to a gene: 6. This CDR3 is 15 amino acids long. CDR1 is SGHNT and CDR2 is YYREEE in the germline V gene (reference sequence). The CDR3 nucleotides read TGTGCCAGCAGCTTAGGTGGACAGGTCAATGAAAAACTGTTTTTT. Protein: CASSLGGQVNEKLFF.

The chain links TRBV7-3 to TRBJ1-1, with a tentative D call TRBD1 (5 bases). CDR1 is SGHTA, CDR2 FQGTGA, per germline. This CDR3 has 16 residues. The V end was cut by 1 base, the J end by 3 bases, with 15 bases between. CDR3 in amino acids: CASSLRGPGKHTEAFF. Here the CDR3 DNA reads TGTGCCAGCAGCTTAAGAGGTCCAGGGAAGCACACTGAAGCTTTCTTT.

For the CDR3, the DNA is TGTGCCTGTTCCGGGACAGGGGTCTCCTTCTATAATTCACCCCTCCACTTT. Its translation: CACSGTGVSFYNSPLHF. The chain uses TRBV30 and TRBJ1-6, with 10 bases lining up with TRBD1. The CDR3 sequence is 17 residues long. The J segment lost 3 bases and the V segment lost 6 bases, leaving 11 bases of the junction unmatched. Germline V gene lookup returns CDR1 GTSNPN and CDR2 SVGIG (reference sequence).

V usage is TRBV28 and J usage is TRBJ2-5; a weak D match, TRBD1 (5 bases). The CDR3 loop spans 15 amino acids. Trimming removed 5 bases from V and 4 bases from J, with 17 bases in between. Germline CDR1 is MDHEN and CDR2 is SYDVKM. CDR3 protein: CASSPFQGIGETQYF. The CDR3 bases are TGTGCCAGCAGTCCTTTTCAGGGAATTGGAGAGACCCAGTACTTC. The full variable domain, completed using reference TRBV28 and TRBJ2-5, is DVKVTQSSRYLVKRTGEKVFLECVQDMDHENMFWYRQDPGLGLRLIYFSYDVKMKEKGDIPEGYSVSREKKERFSLILESASTNQTSMYLCASSPFQGIGETQYFGPGTRLLVL.

The chain combines TRBV13 with TRBJ2-7; 11 bases map to TRBD2. The CDR3 runs to 14 residues. V lost 5 bases and J lost 4; bases outside the gene matches: 4. In germline, CDR1 is PRHDT, CDR2 FYEKMQ (reference sequence). The CDR3 DNA reads as TGTGCCAGCAGCCCTCGGACTAGCGGGTACGAGCAGTACTTC. Encoded protein: CASSPRTSGYEQYF.